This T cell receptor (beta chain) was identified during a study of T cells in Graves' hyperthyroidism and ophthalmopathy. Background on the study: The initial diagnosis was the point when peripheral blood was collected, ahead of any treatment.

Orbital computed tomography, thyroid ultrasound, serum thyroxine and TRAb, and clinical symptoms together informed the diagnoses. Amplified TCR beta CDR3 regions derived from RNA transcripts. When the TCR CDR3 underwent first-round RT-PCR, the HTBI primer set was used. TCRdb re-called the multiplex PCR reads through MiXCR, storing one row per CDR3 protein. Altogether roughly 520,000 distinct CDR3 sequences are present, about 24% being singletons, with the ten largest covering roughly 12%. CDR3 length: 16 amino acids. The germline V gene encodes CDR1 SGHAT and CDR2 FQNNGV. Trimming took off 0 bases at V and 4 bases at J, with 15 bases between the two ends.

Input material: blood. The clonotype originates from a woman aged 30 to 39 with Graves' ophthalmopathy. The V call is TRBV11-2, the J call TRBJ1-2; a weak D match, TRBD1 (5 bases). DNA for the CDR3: TGTGCCAGCAGCTTAGATGGCGCAGGGCTTCCCTATGGCTACACCTTC. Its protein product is CASSLDGAGLPYGYTF.